The 27 T cell receptor beta chains in this list originate from one sample, sequenced in a study of graft-versus-host responses after intestinal transplantation (dated by TCRdb to the early 2020s). Intraepithelial and lamina propria lymphocytes were isolated from graft specimens using dithiothreitol, EDTA incubations and collagenase D digestion. Library preparation was by the immunoSEQ multiplex PCR assay. The clones in this table, taken by TCRdb from immuneACCESS, are in-frame only. Not every clone is retained; where verified, under half of the shortfall comes from an unresolved V gene, and the cause of the rest is unknown. This sample gives over 60,000 clones in total; approximately 91% of them show up just once. In total, the top ten clones hold approximately 1.7% of the sample. This specimen consisted of ileum tissue, obtained 350 to 400 days after transplant. The receptors were sampled from a human patient who received an intestinal transplant, so some T cells may come from the graft donor.

This sequence joins TRBV6-5 and TRBJ1-2; D not certain. Trimming removed 3 bases from V and 4 bases from J, with 12 bases in between. The germline V gene encodes CDR1 MNHEY and CDR2 SVGAGI. The CDR3 covers 14 residues. CDR3 protein: CASSYDLVIYGYTF. The CDR3 DNA reads TGTGCCAGCAGTTATGACCTGGTGATCTATGGCTACACCTTC.

J is TRBJ2-2 and V is TRBV25-1; the D gene is possibly TRBD2 (5 bases). V was cut by 1 base and J by 0 bases, with 6 bases left in between. The germline V gene encodes CDR1 MGHDK and CDR2 SYGVNS. There are 15 residues in the CDR3. CDR3 DNA: TGTGCCAGCAGTGAATGGGGAGCGAACACCGGGGAGCTGTTTTTT. Its translation: CASSEWGANTGELFF.

The chain links TRBV2 to TRBJ2-2; D assignment may be TRBD1 or TRBD2 (6 bases each). The V and J ends lost 9 bases and 6 bases respectively, with 14 bases between them. The CDR3 has 13 residues. Germline CDR1 reads SNHLY; CDR2 reads FYNNEI. The CDR3 region has the DNA TGTGCCAGGGAAGGGGGGTTGCCCGGGGAGCTGTTTTTT. This gives the protein CAREGGLPGELFF.

V usage is TRBV28 and J usage is TRBJ2-2; D is possibly TRBD1 (6 bases). Germline CDR1 is MDHEN and CDR2 is SYDVKM. V lost 6 bases to trimming and J lost 5 bases, with 16 bases between them. The CDR3 is 15 amino acids. The CDR3 sequence: CASSREQGATGELFF. The CDR3 DNA sequence: TGTGCCAGCAGCCGGGAACAGGGTGCGACCGGGGAGCTGTTTTTT.

The chain uses TRBV4-2 and TRBJ2-7; D uncertain. This CDR3 comprises 14 residues. Trimming cost V 6 bases and J 0 bases, with 12 bases left between them. From germline, CDR1 is LGHNA and CDR2 YNFKEQ. CDR3 region: CASRTDASSYEQYF. In DNA, the CDR3 is TGTGCCAGCAGAACCGACGCGAGCTCCTACGAGCAGTACTTC.

The rearrangement uses TRBV6-6 and TRBJ2-1; D is perhaps TRBD2 (5 bases). Germline V gives CDR1 MNHNY, CDR2 SVGAGI (reference sequence). V lost 0 bases, J lost 5 bases, and 5 bases lay in between. CDR3 length: 13 residues. CDR3 region: CASSYSRDNEQFF. CDR3 DNA sequence: TGTGCCAGCAGTTACTCGCGGGACAATGAGCAGTTCTTC.

V and J are TRBV7-6 and TRBJ2-5, with 11 bases fitting TRBD2. With the DNA end fitting TRBJ2-7 better, the J assignment may be wrong. Germline V CDR1 and CDR2: SGHVS, FNYEAQ. The CDR3 contains 15 residues. The DNA of the CDR3 is TGTGCCAGCAGCCACCCACTAGCGGGAGAGGGCGAGCAGTACTTC. Translation: CASSHPLAGEGEQYF.

V gene TRBV4-1 combines with J gene TRBJ1-4; 8 bases align to TRBD1. With V trimmed by 1 base and J by 8 bases, 12 bases remained unmatched. The CDR3 sequence is 17 residues long. CDR1 and CDR2 (germline): MGHRA, YSYEKL. CDR3 coding DNA: TGCGCCAGCAGCCAAGTCTACGCGACAGGGGTGGGGGAAAAACTGTTTTTT. Encoded protein: CASSQVYATGVGEKLFF.

The gene calls are TRBV14 and TRBJ1-3, with a weak D call TRBD1 (5 bases). This CDR3 spans 16 amino acids. Trimming pared 4 bases from V and 7 bases from J, leaving 20 bases between. Germline V gives CDR1 SGHDN, CDR2 FVKESK. The DNA for the CDR3 is TGTGCCAGCAGCCGAGGAAGGGACCCCTTTTATAACACCATATATTTT. Translating it yields CASSRGRDPFYNTIYF.

The rearrangement uses TRBV11-2 and TRBJ1-1; unclear D gene. The CDR3 has 14 residues. Germline V gene data show CDR1 as SGHAT and CDR2 as FQNNGV. The V end lost 0 bases, the J end lost 5 bases, and 10 bases lay between the germline ends. The CDR3: CASSLDAGTTEAFF. The CDR3 DNA reads as TGTGCCAGCAGCTTAGACGCAGGTACGACTGAAGCTTTCTTT.

In this sample, this clone turned up once. The chain carries TRBV9 and TRBJ2-3, with TRBD2 identical over 10 bases. The CDR3 consists of 18 residues. J was trimmed by 0 bases and V by 0 bases; bases with no gene match: 7. Per the germline V gene, CDR1 is SGDLS and CDR2 is YYNGEE. CDR3 bases: TGTGCCAGCAGCGTAGGTAGCGGGGGGCCCCCTAGCACAGATACGCAGTATTTT. Translated, it gives CASSVGSGGPPSTDTQYF.

V usage is TRBV4-1 and J usage is TRBJ2-1; 10 nucleotides match TRBD2. The CDR3 is 15 amino acids. V dropped 4 bases and J dropped 4; count of bases not matched to a gene: 4. From germline, CDR1 is MGHRA and CDR2 YSYEKL. CDR3 DNA sequence: TGCGCCAGCAGCCGGGGGACTAGCGTTTACAATGAGCAGTTCTTC. It specifies CASSRGTSVYNEQFF.

This clone appeared a few times. V usage is TRBV28 and J usage is TRBJ2-2; TRBD1 agrees at 11 bases. V was clipped by 4 bases and J by 6 bases; unmatched bases: 4. CDR3 length: 15 residues. Germline values: CDR1 MDHEN, CDR2 SYDVKM. CDR3 bases: TGTGCCAGCAGTTCAACGGGACAGGGGGCCGGGGAGCTGTTTTTT. Translating it yields CASSSTGQGAGELFF.

The rearrangement joins TRBV2 to TRBJ2-7; 12 positions agree with TRBD2. Germline V gene data show CDR1 as SNHLY and CDR2 as FYNNEI. The CDR3 spans 15 residues. The J segment lost 2 bases and the V segment lost 2 bases, leaving 1 base of the junction unmatched. CDR3 protein: CASSEPSGRAYEQYF. CDR3 nucleotides: TGTGCCAGCAGTGAACCTAGCGGGAGGGCCTACGAGCAGTACTTC. Full variable domain (missing parts from reference TRBV2 and TRBJ2-7): EPEVTQTPSHQVTQMGQEVILRCVPISNHLYFYWYRQILGQKVEFLVSFYNNEISEKSEIFDDQFSVERPDGSNFTLKIRSTKLEDSAMYFCASSEPSGRAYEQYFGPGTRLTVT.

The chain uses TRBV11-3 and TRBJ2-7; D unresolved. Germline assignment: CDR1 SGHNT and CDR2 YENEEA. There are 13 residues in the CDR3. The ends were cut back, 5 bases at V and 2 bases at J, with 10 bases in the middle. As DNA, the CDR3 is TGTGCCAGCAGCGAAGGGTTAGCCTACGAGCAGTACTTC. It codes for CASSEGLAYEQYF.

This chain links TRBV27 with TRBJ2-7; D call uncertain. V lost 3 bases, J lost 3 bases, and 9 bases lay in between. CDR1 MNHEY and CDR2 SMNVEV come from the germline V gene (reference sequence). The CDR3 has 13 residues. As DNA, the CDR3 is TGTGCCAGCAGTTTGAACGGAGACTACGAGCAGTACTTC. Translation: CASSLNGDYEQYF.

CDR3: CASSTQGDNSPLHF. The CDR3 DNA follows: TGCGCCAGCAGCACCCAGGGGGATAATTCACCCCTCCACTTT. V and J are TRBV5-1 and TRBJ1-6, with 7 bases lining up with TRBD1. CDR3 size: 14 residues. The V and J ends lost 4 bases and 5 bases, in that order; junction bases with no gene match: 3. In germline, CDR1 is SGHRS, CDR2 YFSETQ.

This rearrangement joins TRBV6-5 to TRBJ1-2; tentative D call: TRBD1 (6 bases). This CDR3 comprises 14 residues. Germline CDR1 is MNHEY and CDR2 is SVGAGI. With 10 bases removed from V and 2 bases from J, the gap between germline ends came to 17 bases. CDR3 in amino acids: CATPGTYPNYGYTF. In DNA, the CDR3 is TGTGCCACCCCCGGGACATACCCAAACTATGGCTACACCTTC.

This chain links TRBV4-2 with TRBJ2-3; 7 bases map to TRBD2. The length of the CDR3 is 14 residues. With 0 bases clipped from V and 3 bases from J, the junction kept 0 bases outside the gene matches. CDR1 LGHNA and CDR2 YNFKEQ come from the germline V gene. The CDR3 DNA follows: TGTGCCAGCAGCCAAGATAGCGGGACAGATACGCAGTATTTT. Its protein product is CASSQDSGTDTQYF.

The chain has TRBV11-2 and TRBJ2-1, with 9 positions matching TRBD2. The J segment lost 7 bases and the V segment lost 5 bases, leaving 9 bases of the junction unmatched. CDR3 size: 15 residues. Germline CDR1 is SGHAT and CDR2 is FQNNGV. The CDR3 here is CASSPGTSNRNEQFF. In DNA form, the CDR3 reads TGTGCCAGCAGCCCGGGGACTAGCAATCGAAATGAGCAGTTCTTC.

This chain joins TRBV5-6 and TRBJ2-7; no clear D gene. The CDR3 totals 11 residues. Germline values: CDR1 SGHDT, CDR2 YYEEEE. Trimming left V 1 base short and J 5 bases short, with 4 bases between. The CDR3 region is CASSLRNEQYF. CDR3 sequence (DNA): TGTGCCAGCAGCTTGCGGAACGAGCAGTACTTC.

This chain links TRBV7-9 with TRBJ1-5; D is ambiguous. CDR1 and CDR2 (germline): SEHNR, FQNEAQ (reference sequence). The V end was cut by 1 base, the J end by 3 bases, with 7 bases between. The CDR3 extends over 14 amino acids. CDR3 coding DNA: TGTGCCAGCAGCTTAGAGCACACCAATCAGCCCCAGCATTTT. Its protein product is CASSLEHTNQPQHF.

This chain links TRBV5-8 with TRBJ1-1; a possible D gene is TRBD1 (6 bases). Germline lookup yields CDR1 SGHTS and CDR2 YDEGEE. With 4 bases removed from V and 6 bases from J, the gap between germline ends came to 16 bases. The CDR3 has 14 amino acids. This CDR3 is CASSLGVNRAEAFF. CDR3 DNA sequence: TGTGCCAGCAGCCTTGGCGTGAACAGGGCTGAAGCTTTCTTT.

V is TRBV29-1 and J is TRBJ2-2; D gene ambiguous. The germline gives CDR1 SQVTM, CDR2 ANQGSEA. This CDR3 has 12 amino acids. Trimming took 4 bases from V and 3 from J, leaving 6 bases between them. The CDR3 loop reads CSVGGDTGELFF. In nucleotides, the CDR3 is TGCAGCGTTGGTGGGGACACCGGGGAGCTGTTTTTT.

CDR3 coding DNA: TGTGCCAGCTCACCTCCGGGACTAGCCCCCTACAATGAGCAGTTCTTC. It yields the protein CASSPPGLAPYNEQFF. The chain combines TRBV18 with TRBJ2-1; 9 bases align to TRBD2. V lost 3 bases, J lost 2 bases, and 5 bases stayed unmatched. The CDR3 consists of 16 residues. The germline CDR1 and CDR2 sequences are KGHSH and LQKENI.

The rearrangement joins TRBV5-1 to TRBJ1-3; 12 bases line up with TRBD1. With V trimmed by 10 bases and J by 7 bases, 12 bases remained unmatched. CDR3 length equals 15 residues. In germline, CDR1 is SGHRS, CDR2 YFSETQ. CDR3 region: CASSGTGGEGNTIYF. CDR3 DNA: TGCGCCTCTTCCGGGACAGGGGGCGAAGGGAACACCATATATTTT.

The chain recombines TRBV6-1 with TRBJ1-3; D perhaps matches TRBD1 (5 bases). The CDR3 spans 16 residues. CDR1 and CDR2 from the germline V gene are MNHNS and SASEGT. The ends were cut back, 3 bases at V and 0 bases at J, with 12 bases in the middle. This CDR3 is CASSDSVRASGNTIYF. CDR3 bases: TGTGCCAGCAGTGATTCCGTCAGGGCCTCTGGAAACACCATATATTTT.